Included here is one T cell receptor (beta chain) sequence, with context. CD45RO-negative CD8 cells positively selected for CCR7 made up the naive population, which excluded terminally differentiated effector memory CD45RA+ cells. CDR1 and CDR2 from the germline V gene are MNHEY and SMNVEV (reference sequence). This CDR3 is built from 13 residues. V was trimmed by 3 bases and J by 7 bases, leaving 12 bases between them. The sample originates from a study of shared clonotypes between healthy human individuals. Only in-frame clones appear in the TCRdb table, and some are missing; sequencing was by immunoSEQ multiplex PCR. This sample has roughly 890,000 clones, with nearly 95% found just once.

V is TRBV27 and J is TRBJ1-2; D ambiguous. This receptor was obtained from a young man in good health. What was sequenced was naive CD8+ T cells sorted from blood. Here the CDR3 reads CASSFSADLGYTF. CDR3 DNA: TGTGCCAGCAGTTTTTCAGCTGACCTTGGCTACACCTTC.